This is a list of T cell receptor beta chains from one sample in a study of T cell changes during pregnancy in multiple sclerosis. The repertoire was sequenced with immunoSEQ multiplex PCR; TCRdb's copy has only in-frame clones and lacks some. The sample includes about 49,000 clones, around 91% seen only once; the top ten take just over 5%. The input for sequencing was peripheral blood, taken after pregnancy. The receptor set was obtained from a female donor in good health, enrolled as a control in a pregnancy study. Both conserved end residues are part of each CDR3. D genes are given only for firm matches. Expanded clones are given a class, and other clones once, few, many or no size at all.

v_call	clone_size	j_call	d_call	cdr3_nt	cdr3_aa
TRBV4-3	once	TRBJ1-4	-	TGCGCCAGCAGCCGGAATGGGAGAGAAGGGGAAAAACTGTTTTTT	CASSRNGREGEKLFF
TRBV9	-	TRBJ2-7	TRBD1	TGTGCCAGCAGCGCTCAGGGGGCCGACGAGCAGTACTTC	CASSAQGADEQYF
TRBV15	-	TRBJ1-2	-	TGTGCCACCTCGAATGGGGCAGCTTTGGTCTATGGCTACACCTTC	CATSNGAALVYGYTF
TRBV7-3	-	TRBJ2-1	TRBD2	TGTGCCAGCAGCCCTCCGGCGGGGGATGGGGAGCAGTTCTTC	CASSPPAGDGEQFF
TRBV19	-	TRBJ1-6	-	TGTGCCAGTAGTATAAAAGCCGAGTCACCCCTCCACTTT	CASSIKAESPLHF
TRBV27	-	TRBJ2-5	TRBD2	TGTGCCAGCAGCCCCTGGGGGGGGCTAGCGGGGTCGGAGACCCAGTACTTC	CASSPWGGLAGSETQYF
TRBV5-1	-	TRBJ2-7	-	TGCGCCAGCAGCTTGGGGGGTGACTACTACGAGCAGTACTTC	CASSLGGDYYEQYF
TRBV2	-	TRBJ1-1	TRBD1	TGTGCCAGCCTCGGAAACAGGGGGGGGGAAGCTTTCTTT	CASLGNRGGEAFF
TRBV28	-	TRBJ1-5	TRBD1	TGTGCCAGCAGTTTCTTTAGGGGGCTCAATCAGCCCCAGCATTTT	CASSFFRGLNQPQHF
TRBV5-1	-	TRBJ1-6	-	TGCGCCAGCAGCTTGGAAACCGGGTTGGGTTCACCCCTCCACTTT	CASSLETGLGSPLHF
TRBV7-9	-	TRBJ1-6	TRBD1	TGTGCCAGCAGCCCTGACAGGGATTCACCCCTCCACTTT	CASSPDRDSPLHF
TRBV7-9	-	TRBJ1-3	-	TGTGCCAGCAGCTCATACAGGGAAGCTGGAAACACCATATATTTT	CASSSYREAGNTIYF
TRBV5-1	-	TRBJ2-7	-	TGCGCCAGCAGCCCGGGGTACCGCGAACTCTACGAGCAGTACTTC	CASSPGYRELYEQYF
TRBV19	-	TRBJ1-4	TRBD1	TGTGCCAGTAGGGGGGACAGACGTAATGAAAAACTGTTTTTT	CASRGDRRNEKLFF
TRBV7-9	-	TRBJ1-3	TRBD1	TGTGCCAGCAGCCCAGGAACAGGGGTAAACACCATATATTTT	CASSPGTGVNTIYF
TRBV2	-	TRBJ2-1	-	TGTGCCAGCAGTGAGTGGGCGAACCCAGCCTACAATGAGCAGTTCTTC	CASSEWANPAYNEQFF
TRBV29-1	-	TRBJ1-5	TRBD1	TGCAGCGTTAACACAGGGGGTGGCAATCAGCCCCAGCATTTT	CSVNTGGGNQPQHF
TRBV6-4	-	TRBJ1-3	-	TGTGCCAGCAGTGAGCAGGCTGACTCTGGAAACACCATATATTTT	CASSEQADSGNTIYF
TRBV7-3	-	TRBJ2-7	-	TGTGCCAGCAGTCCTACAGGGGGGGGCTACGAGCAGTACTTC	CASSPTGGGYEQYF
TRBV5-1	-	TRBJ2-1	TRBD1	TGCGCCAGCAGCGATGACAGGGGAAATGAGCAGTTCTTC	CASSDDRGNEQFF
TRBV25-1	-	TRBJ1-6	TRBD1	TGTGCCAGCTCAGACAGGGGGCGCACACCCCTCCACTTT	CASSDRGRTPLHF
TRBV7-9	-	TRBJ1-1	TRBD1	TGTGCCAGCAGTTCTGCAGGGGGTACTGAAGCTTTCTTT	CASSSAGGTEAFF
TRBV4-3	-	TRBJ2-3	-	TGCGCCAGCAGCCAAAGGGAGGCAGATACGCAGTATTTT	CASSQREADTQYF
TRBV7-3	-	TRBJ2-3	TRBD2	TGTGCCAGCAGCGAAAATAGCGGGGGGGCAAATACGCAGTATTTT	CASSENSGGANTQYF
TRBV14	-	TRBJ2-1	TRBD2	TGTGCCAGCAGCCGGAAAAGCGGGGGGTCTGGCAATGAGCAGTTCTTC	CASSRKSGGSGNEQFF
TRBV5-4	-	TRBJ1-4	-	TGTGCCAGCAGCCGCCGGGAAAATGAAAAACTGTTTTTT	CASSRRENEKLFF
TRBV13	-	TRBJ1-1	TRBD1	TGTGCCAGCAGCTTCCTCGGACAGGGGACTATGAACACTGAAGCTTTCTTT	CASSFLGQGTMNTEAFF
TRBV5-1	once	TRBJ2-1	-	TGCGCCAGCAGCTTGGTGTTCCAGGGTAGCAATGAGCAGTTCTTC	CASSLVFQGSNEQFF
TRBV5-6	-	TRBJ2-7	-	TGTGCCAGCAGCTTCGAGGGTCTGAACTACGAGCAGTACTTC	CASSFEGLNYEQYF
TRBV5-5	-	TRBJ2-2	TRBD2	TGTGCCAGCAGCTGGGACTACTCGAACACCGGGGAGCTGTTTTTT	CASSWDYSNTGELFF
TRBV29-1	-	TRBJ1-1	-	TGCAGCGTTGCAGGTCTCGGGAAAGCTTTCTTT	CSVAGLGKAFF
TRBV5-1	-	TRBJ2-4	-	TGCGCCAGCAGTGCGGAGCGGGACATCAAAAACATTCAGTACTTC	CASSAERDIKNIQYF
TRBV4-2	-	TRBJ2-1	TRBD2	TGTGCCAGCAGCGTTACTACTCCCCTACTAGCGGGAGGCAATGAGCAGTTCTTC	CASSVTTPLLAGGNEQFF
TRBV19	-	TRBJ2-5	-	TGTGCCAGTAGCACGGGTCGAGAGACCCAGTACTTC	CASSTGRETQYF
TRBV19	-	TRBJ2-3	TRBD2	TGTGCCAGTAGCCCCGGGGCTAGCGGGGGCCGCGGGGATACGCAGTATTTT	CASSPGASGGRGDTQYF
TRBV4-2	few	TRBJ1-1	-	TGTGCCAGCAGCCAAGATCGAAGGGGCGACACTGAAGCTTTCTTT	CASSQDRRGDTEAFF
TRBV15	-	TRBJ1-4	TRBD1	TGTGCCACCAGCAGAGGGGGGACAGGGGGTAATGAAAAACTGTTTTTT	CATSRGGTGGNEKLFF
TRBV7-2	-	TRBJ2-2	TRBD2	TGTGCCAGCAGCTTAGGACTAGCGGGGGGGTTCACCGGGGAGCTGTTTTTT	CASSLGLAGGFTGELFF
TRBV5-4	-	TRBJ2-3	-	TGTGCCAGCACCCGTGGGGTTAGCGCACTCGTGGGTAGCACAGATACGCAGTATTTT	CASTRGVSALVGSTDTQYF
TRBV9	few	TRBJ1-6	-	TGTGCCAGCAGCGTAGCTTGGAGCTCCTATAATTCACCCCTCCACTTT	CASSVAWSSYNSPLHF